This entry lists 18 T cell receptor beta chains sequenced from one sample in a study of radiation and T cells in renal cell carcinoma. The time point denotes: baseline pretreatment blood. The treatment here: 15 Gy SBRT to primary tumor, nephrectomy 4 weeks later. The protocol was immunoSEQ multiplex PCR, while the TCRdb copy is restricted to in-frame clones and leaves out a portion. Of under 25,000 clones listed, over 70% were seen once; the top ten hold approximately 40%. The input for sequencing was blood, taken from a patient whose treatment included radiotherapy and nephrectomy. The receptors come from a man in his sixties with renal cell carcinoma.

The V and J genes are TRBV6-1 and TRBJ1-2; unclear D gene. The CDR3 has 15 amino acids. Trimming removed 8 bases from V and 6 bases from J, with 22 bases in between. The germline CDR1 and CDR2 sequences are MNHNS and SASEGT. The CDR3 region has the DNA TGTGCCAGCCATGTCACGAGGGTACTGCTAAATGGCTACACCTTC. Amino acids: CASHVTRVLLNGYTF.

This sequence joins TRBV29-1 and TRBJ1-2; D possibly corresponds to TRBD1 (6 bases). The CDR3 has 14 residues. The V gene's germline CDR1 is SQVTM and CDR2 ANQGSEA. V gave up 7 bases and J gave up 8 bases, with 23 bases separating them. CDR3 sequence: CSAMTGGARQGYTF. Written as DNA, the CDR3 is TGCAGCGCAATGACGGGGGGGGCTCGTCAAGGCTACACCTTC.

This clone showed up just a few times. This sequence joins TRBV4-3 and TRBJ1-2, with D unresolved. CDR1 LGHNA and CDR2 YSLEER come from the germline V gene. V was clipped by 0 bases and J by 6 bases, with 11 bases between them. This CDR3 contains 14 residues. CDR3: CASSQDLRAHGYTF. DNA for the CDR3: TGCGCCAGCAGCCAAGATCTTCGCGCACATGGCTACACCTTC.

The CDR3 DNA is TGTGCCAGCAGTTCCACCGGGACTAGCGTAGGAGAGCAGTTCTTC. It specifies CASSSTGTSVGEQFF. J is TRBJ2-1 and V is TRBV11-3, with 10 bases identical to TRBD2. The CDR3 totals 15 residues. The junction had 12 bases not matched to a gene; V was cut back by 6 bases and J by 10 bases. Germline CDR1 is SGHNT and CDR2 is YENEEA.

The rearrangement links TRBV6-5 to TRBJ1-1, with no clear D. CDR1 is MNHEY, CDR2 SVGAGI, per germline. The germline V and J ends were trimmed by 7 bases and 1 base, with 10 bases remaining between them. This CDR3 has 13 residues. CDR3 in DNA: TGTGCCAGCACCCGACTTGGGAACACTGAAGCTTTCTTT. This encodes CASTRLGNTEAFF.

This clone was picked up one time. The rearrangement links TRBV5-1 to TRBJ2-1, with 8 bases aligning to TRBD2. The V gene end was trimmed by 4 bases and the J gene end by 4 bases; junction bases not matched to a gene: 7. This CDR3 is 15 amino acids long. Germline values: CDR1 SGHRS, CDR2 YFSETQ. CDR3 loop: CASSTSQREYNEQFF. CDR3 sequence (DNA): TGCGCCAGCAGCACCTCTCAGCGGGAGTACAATGAGCAGTTCTTC.

This chain uses TRBV6-5 with TRBJ2-1; 8 positions match TRBD1. This CDR3 has 15 amino acids. V was pared by 6 bases and J by 5 bases, with 9 bases of the junction left unmatched. Germline CDR1 MNHEY, CDR2 SVGAGI. The CDR3 DNA follows: TGTGCCAGCAGAAACCGGGACAGGTCGAACAATGAGCAGTTCTTC. Translating it yields CASRNRDRSNNEQFF.

V is TRBV5-6 and J is TRBJ2-6; D is ambiguous. The V gene lost 0 bases and the J gene lost 5 bases, with 3 bases spanning the gap. Germline-derived CDR1 and CDR2 are SGHDT and YYEEEE. This CDR3 spans 13 amino acids. The CDR3 nucleotides read TGTGCCAGCAGCTTGGGCCGGGCCAACGTCCTGACTTTC. Protein sequence: CASSLGRANVLTF.

This sequence joins TRBV10-3 and TRBJ2-6; no reliable D call. V was cut by 5 bases and J by 2 bases, with 4 bases left in between. The CDR3 spans 13 residues. Germline V gene sequence: CDR1 ENHRY, CDR2 SYGVKD. CDR3 residues: CAISTTGANVLTF. The CDR3 DNA reads as TGTGCCATCAGTACGACTGGGGCCAACGTCCTGACTTTC.

This rearrangement joins TRBV10-3 to TRBJ1-3; D not resolved. There are 12 residues in the CDR3. The V end lost 8 bases, the J end lost 2 bases, and 7 bases lay between the germline ends. Germline CDR1 ENHRY, CDR2 SYGVKD. The CDR3 is CAIASPGNTIYF. CDR3 bases: TGTGCCATCGCGAGCCCTGGAAACACCATATATTTT.

This clone has a handful of counts. The chain couples TRBV30 to TRBJ1-2; perhaps TRBD1 as D (6 bases). Trimming removed 4 bases at V and 10 bases at J, with 25 bases between. Germline V gene data show CDR1 as GTSNPN and CDR2 as SVGIG (reference sequence). The length of the CDR3 is 15 residues. The CDR3 loop reads CAWTRFDRNVGDYTF. The DNA of the CDR3 is TGTGCCTGGACTCGTTTCGACAGGAACGTCGGTGACTACACCTTC.

The V call is TRBV6-1, the J call TRBJ1-3; D unclear. V was cut by 1 base and J by 4 bases, with 8 bases left in between. CDR3 size: 14 residues. Looked up from germline, CDR1 is MNHNS and CDR2 is SASEGT. The CDR3 sequence: CASSEVARGNTIYF. The CDR3 region has the DNA TGTGCCAGCAGTGAAGTTGCACGAGGAAACACCATATATTTT.

This clone has ten or more counts. The chain combines TRBV27 with TRBJ1-2; possibly TRBD1 for D (5 bases). Trimming removed 0 bases from V and 8 bases from J, with 13 bases in between. Germline V gene sequence: CDR1 MNHEY, CDR2 SMNVEV (reference sequence). The CDR3 consists of 14 residues. The CDR3: CASSLSRGISGYTF. CDR3 nucleotides: TGTGCCAGCAGTTTATCAAGGGGAATAAGCGGCTACACCTTC.

This clone showed up just a few times. The chain combines TRBV30 with TRBJ1-4; 7 nucleotides align to TRBD1. CDR1 is GTSNPN, CDR2 SVGIG, per germline (reference sequence). With V trimmed by 4 bases and J by 7 bases, 6 bases remained unmatched. The CDR3 totals 13 residues. This chain's CDR3 is CAWTGGHGEKLFF. The CDR3 region has the DNA TGTGCCTGGACAGGGGGACACGGTGAAAAACTGTTTTTT.

The J gene is TRBJ2-5, the V gene TRBV19, with 7 nucleotides matching TRBD2. CDR3 length: 16 residues. V dropped 5 bases and J dropped 0; count of bases not matched to a gene: 9. Per the germline V gene, CDR1 is LNHDA and CDR2 is SQIVND (reference sequence). CDR3 bases: TGTGCCAGTAGTCCCCGGGGTAGCGGGCACCAAGAGACCCAGTACTTC. This translates into CASSPRGSGHQETQYF.

The chain couples TRBV2 to TRBJ2-1, with 10 bases matching TRBD2. This CDR3 has 16 amino acids. The V gene's germline CDR1 is SNHLY and CDR2 FYNNEI. J gave up 5 bases and V 5 bases, and 9 bases lay outside the gene matches. In nucleotides, the CDR3 is TGTGCCAGCAGTCCCCAAAGCGGGAGGGTAAACAATGAGCAGTTCTTC. It translates to CASSPQSGRVNNEQFF.

V is TRBV23-1 and J is TRBJ2-5; D uncertain. TRBV23-1 is an open reading frame, and its role is uncertain. The V gene lost 0 bases and the J gene lost 5 bases, with 13 bases spanning the gap. The CDR3 covers 15 residues. The DNA for the CDR3 is TGCGCCAGCAGTCAATCTGCGACCGTACGGGAGACCCAGTACTTC. Translating gives CASSQSATVRETQYF.

The chain couples TRBV21-1 to TRBJ1-5. TRBV21-1 is termed a pseudogene. This CDR3 has 13 residues. Here the CDR3 DNA reads TGTGCCAGCAGCAGTGGGGTGCGTCAGCCCCAGCATTTT. It yields the protein CASSSGVRQPQHF.